The 18 T cell receptor beta chains presented below share a single source sample, sequenced in a study of CD8 T cells in ankylosing spondylitis. Study findings and constraints: Characteristic, it appeared, of ankylosing spondylitis blood was a TCR beta motif of roughly eight highly homologous variants.

Antigens of these TCRs are unknown. One entry per CDR3 protein, called by TCRdb with MiXCR from the 5' RACE reads. The sample consists of 220,000 or so distinct CDR3 sequences, about a sixth of them appearing once. Sequencing input: blood, either unsorted or a sorted T cell fraction (not recorded which). The source of these receptors is a male donor with ankylosing spondylitis.

This clonotype has just a few counts. The chain couples TRBV7-9 to TRBJ1-1; 7 positions match TRBD1. V lost 1 base and J lost 5; bases outside the gene matches: 7. The CDR3 extends over 15 amino acids. Germline V gene data show CDR1 as SEHNR and CDR2 as FQNEAQ (reference sequence). DNA for the CDR3: TGTGCCAGCAGCTTAGATGAGGGGGCGCGGACTGAAGCTTTCTTT. Protein product: CASSLDEGARTEAFF.

The table lists this clonotype with a few counts. The CDR3 DNA is TGCAGTGCTAGAAGCTTGGATAGCTCCTACAATGAGCAGTTCTTC. It specifies CSARSLDSSYNEQFF. The chain has TRBV20-1 and TRBJ2-1; D remains ambiguous. The germline gives CDR1 DFQATT, CDR2 SNEGSKA (reference sequence). This CDR3 has 15 residues. Trimming cost V 2 bases and J 0 bases, with 11 bases left between them.

The chain has TRBV19 and TRBJ1-1, with TRBD1 as a possible D gene (5 bases). The length of the CDR3 is 15 residues. V was trimmed by 5 bases and J by 3 bases, leaving 16 bases between them. Per germline, CDR1 LNHDA and CDR2 SQIVND (reference sequence). The CDR3 sequence: CASSSGKWDYTEAFF. The CDR3 DNA sequence: TGTGCCAGTAGTTCAGGGAAATGGGATTACACTGAAGCTTTCTTT.

This clonotype was found a few times. This sequence joins TRBV2 and TRBJ2-1; 7 bases line up with TRBD1. CDR3 length equals 13 residues. Germline assignment: CDR1 SNHLY and CDR2 FYNNEI. The V gene end was trimmed by 7 bases and the J gene end by 3 bases; junction bases not matched to a gene: 3. The CDR3 protein is CASIGTDYNEQFF. The CDR3 coding sequence is TGTGCCAGCATAGGGACAGACTACAATGAGCAGTTCTTC.

This clonotype was seen a handful of times. This chain uses TRBV7-8 with TRBJ1-1; no reliable D call. There are 13 residues in the CDR3. V gave up 5 bases and J gave up 1 base, with 8 bases separating them. Per germline, CDR1 SGHVS and CDR2 FQNEAQ. CDR3 nucleotides: TGTGCCAGCAGCCCCCCGGCGAACACTGAAGCTTTCTTT. This gives the protein CASSPPANTEAFF.

This clonotype appeared many times. V and J are TRBV29-1 and TRBJ2-1; a weak D match, TRBD2 (5 bases). The CDR3 consists of 15 residues. CDR1 and CDR2 (germline): SQVTM, ANQGSEA. V was cut by 3 bases and J by 1 base, with 13 bases left in between. CDR3: CSVEGSESSYNEQFF. In DNA, the CDR3 is TGCAGCGTTGAGGGGAGCGAATCTTCCTACAATGAGCAGTTCTTC.

The chain combines TRBV6-1 with TRBJ1-1, with D perhaps matching TRBD1 (6 bases). Deletions cut 6 bases from V and 10 bases from J, with 21 bases between. Germline CDR1 reads MNHNS; CDR2 reads SASEGT. The CDR3 is made up of 14 amino acids. The CDR3 sequence is CASSDGQLSLRAFF. Written as DNA, the CDR3 is TGTGCCAGCAGCGACGGACAGCTCTCGCTCAGAGCTTTCTTT.

This clonotype was detected many times. The chain has TRBV7-9 and TRBJ1-5; 8 nucleotides align to TRBD1. The junction had 6 bases not matched to a gene; V was cut back by 1 base and J by 4 bases. Per germline, CDR1 SEHNR and CDR2 FQNEAQ (reference sequence). CDR3 length equals 16 residues. The CDR3 DNA reads as TGTGCCAGCAGCTTAGTGGGACAGGCGGAGAATCAGCCCCAGCATTTT. It codes for CASSLVGQAENQPQHF.

This clonotype was seen more than once but under ten times. This chain connects TRBV28 to TRBJ2-1; weak D call: TRBD2 (7 bases). The CDR3 extends over 15 amino acids. Germline V gene lookup returns CDR1 MDHEN and CDR2 SYDVKM. The V and J ends lost 3 bases and 1 base respectively, with 10 bases between them. This chain's CDR3 is CASSFEGGSYNEQFF. CDR3 DNA: TGTGCCAGCAGTTTCGAGGGGGGGTCCTACAATGAGCAGTTCTTC. Complete variable domain (other parts from reference TRBV28 and TRBJ2-1): DVKVTQSSRYLVKRTGEKVFLECVQDMDHENMFWYRQDPGLGLRLIYFSYDVKMKEKGDIPEGYSVSREKKERFSLILESASTNQTSMYLCASSFEGGSYNEQFFGPGTRLTVL.

This clonotype has a handful of counts. The chain links TRBV5-1 to TRBJ2-5; D possibly uses TRBD1 or TRBD2 (6 bases each). CDR1 SGHRS and CDR2 YFSETQ come from the germline V gene. Trimming removed 4 bases at V and 4 bases at J, with 14 bases between. The CDR3 runs to 14 residues. In DNA, the CDR3 is TGCGCCAGCAGCGCCCTAGGAGGGGGAGAGACCCAGTACTTC. This translates into CASSALGGGETQYF.

The V and J genes are TRBV24-1 and TRBJ2-1; TRBD1 might be the D (6 bases). Germline CDR1 reads KGHDR; CDR2 reads SFDVKD. V lost 3 bases and J lost 8, with 19 bases in between. The CDR3 has 16 residues. The CDR3 reads CATSDIRGHHPHEQFF. In DNA form, the CDR3 reads TGTGCCACCAGTGATATCCGGGGACATCACCCCCATGAGCAGTTCTTC.

This chain joins TRBV6-1 and TRBJ2-7; possible D gene TRBD2, 5 bases. Trimming shortened V by 0 bases and J by 2 bases, and 14 bases separated the two germline ends. The CDR3 is 16 residues long. Germline V gene sequence: CDR1 MNHNS, CDR2 SASEGT. CDR3 nucleotide sequence: TGTGCCAGCAGTGAAGCGTTTGGAGGTCCCCCCTACGAGCAGTACTTC. This codes for CASSEAFGGPPYEQYF.

This clonotype has more than one count but fewer than ten. The conserved phenylalanine or tryptophan is not found at the CDR3 terminus, so this likely reflects a read error. The DNA is left out, because the CDR3 cannot be placed on it with certainty; the CDR3 is given as TCRdb lists it. The rearrangement joins TRBV6-1 to TRBJ1-2. The CDR3 adds up to 11 amino acids, both ends counted. Germline V gene sequence: CDR1 MNHNS, CDR2 SASEGT. CDR3: CASSNGDTQII.

This clonotype was seen a few times. The chain employs TRBV10-3 and TRBJ2-5; 10 nucleotides align to TRBD1. The CDR3 runs to 14 residues. CDR1 is ENHRY, CDR2 SYGVKD, per germline. V shed 8 bases, J shed 5 bases, and the junction held 8 bases outside the gene matches. The CDR3 protein is CAIAGTGASETQYF. In DNA form, the CDR3 reads TGTGCCATCGCCGGGACAGGGGCGTCGGAGACCCAGTACTTC.

V gene TRBV12-3 or TRBV12-4 combines with J gene TRBJ2-1, with D possibly being TRBD2 (6 bases). The CDR3 contains 14 residues. V lost 7 bases to trimming and J lost 9 bases, with 19 bases between them. In nucleotides, the CDR3 is TGTGCCAGCACAGGTTGGAGCCCCGGGAGTGAGCAGTTCTTC. Encoded protein: CASTGWSPGSEQFF.

There are a few counts of this clonotype. The chain has TRBV3-1 and TRBJ2-2; a possible D gene is TRBD1 (5 bases). This CDR3 is built from 15 residues. Germline V CDR1 and CDR2: LGHDT, YNNKEL (reference sequence). With 3 bases removed from V and 4 bases from J, the gap between germline ends came to 12 bases. The DNA for the CDR3 is TGTGCCAGCAGCCACCCCGAGGACATCACCGGGGAGCTGTTTTTT. Translation: CASSHPEDITGELFF.

The chain links TRBV6-2 or TRBV6-3 to TRBJ2-7; D remains ambiguous. Trimming removed 9 bases at V and 3 bases at J, with 18 bases between. CDR1 and CDR2 from the germline V gene are MNHEY and SVGEGT. This CDR3 comprises 14 residues. CDR3: CARPNSHLGYEQYF. The CDR3 DNA sequence: TGTGCCAGGCCGAATTCACATCTAGGCTACGAGCAGTACTTC.

A few counts support this clonotype. The chain links TRBV19 to TRBJ1-1; D gene ambiguous. This CDR3 spans 11 amino acids. V lost 1 base, J lost 5 bases, and 2 bases lay in between. Germline CDR1 is LNHDA and CDR2 is SQIVND (reference sequence). The DNA of the CDR3 is TGTGCCAGTAGTATAGCTACTGAAGCTTTCTTT. It specifies CASSIATEAFF.